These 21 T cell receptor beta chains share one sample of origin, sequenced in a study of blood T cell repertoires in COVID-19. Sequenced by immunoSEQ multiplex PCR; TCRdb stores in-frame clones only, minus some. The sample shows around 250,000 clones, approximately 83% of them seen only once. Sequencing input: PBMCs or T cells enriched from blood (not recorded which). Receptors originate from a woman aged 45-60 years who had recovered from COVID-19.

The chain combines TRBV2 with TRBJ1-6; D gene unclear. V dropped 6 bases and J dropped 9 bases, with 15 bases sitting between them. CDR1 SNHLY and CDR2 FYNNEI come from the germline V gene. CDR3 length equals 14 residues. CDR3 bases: TGTGCCAGCAGCAGGCTGACGGGAATTTCACCCCTCCACTTT. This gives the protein CASSRLTGISPLHF.

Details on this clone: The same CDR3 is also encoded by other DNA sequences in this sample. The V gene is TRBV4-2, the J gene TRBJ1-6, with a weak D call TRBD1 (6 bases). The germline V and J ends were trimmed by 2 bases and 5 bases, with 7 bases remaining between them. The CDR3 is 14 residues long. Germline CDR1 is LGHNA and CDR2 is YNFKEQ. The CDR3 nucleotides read TGTGCCAGCAGCCAAACAGGGAATAATTCACCCCTCCACTTT. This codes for CASSQTGNNSPLHF.

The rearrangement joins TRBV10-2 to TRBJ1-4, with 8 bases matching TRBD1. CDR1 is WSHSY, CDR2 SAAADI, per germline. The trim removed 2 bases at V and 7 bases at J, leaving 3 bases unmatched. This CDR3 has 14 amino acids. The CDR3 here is CASSEQGASEKLFF. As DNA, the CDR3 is TGCGCCAGCAGTGAGCAGGGGGCAAGTGAAAAACTGTTTTTT.

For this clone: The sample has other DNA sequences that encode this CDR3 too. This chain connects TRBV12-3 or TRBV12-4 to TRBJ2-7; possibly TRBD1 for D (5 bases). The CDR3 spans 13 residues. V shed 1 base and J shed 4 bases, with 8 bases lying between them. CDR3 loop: CASSLGQIYEQYF. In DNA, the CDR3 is TGTGCCAGCAGTTTAGGACAGATTTACGAGCAGTACTTC.

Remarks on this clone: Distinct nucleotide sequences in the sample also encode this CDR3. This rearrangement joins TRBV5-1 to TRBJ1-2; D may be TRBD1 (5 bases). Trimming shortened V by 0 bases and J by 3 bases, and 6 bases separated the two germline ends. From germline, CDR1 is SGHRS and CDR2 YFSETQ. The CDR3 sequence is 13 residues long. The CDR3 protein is CASSLGQYYGYTF. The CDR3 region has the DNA TGCGCCAGCAGCTTGGGACAGTACTATGGCTACACCTTC.

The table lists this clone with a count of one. CDR3 sequence (DNA): TGTGCCAGCACCGCGGACAGGCTTACGAACACTGAAGCTTTCTTT. It translates to CASTADRLTNTEAFF. The rearrangement joins TRBV2 to TRBJ1-1, with 7 bases matching TRBD1. CDR1 SNHLY and CDR2 FYNNEI come from the germline V gene. Trimming cost V 7 bases and J 1 base; bases outside gene matches: 9. The CDR3 sequence is 15 residues long.

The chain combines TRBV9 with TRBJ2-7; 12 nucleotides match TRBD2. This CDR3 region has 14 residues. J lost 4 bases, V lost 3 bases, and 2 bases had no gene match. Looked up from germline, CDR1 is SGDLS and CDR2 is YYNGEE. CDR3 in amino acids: CASSAGLAGYEQYF. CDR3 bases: TGTGCCAGCAGCGCGGGACTAGCGGGTTACGAGCAGTACTTC.

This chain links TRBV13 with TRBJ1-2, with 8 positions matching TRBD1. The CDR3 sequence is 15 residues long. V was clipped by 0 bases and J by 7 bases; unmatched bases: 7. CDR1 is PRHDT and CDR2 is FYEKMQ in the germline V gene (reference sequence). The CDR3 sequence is CASSLGSLTGVGYTF. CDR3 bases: TGTGCCAGCAGCTTAGGGTCACTGACAGGGGTTGGCTACACCTTC. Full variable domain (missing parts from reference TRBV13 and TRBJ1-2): AAGVIQSPRHLIKEKRETATLKCYPIPRHDTVYWYQQGPGQDPQFLISFYEKMQSDKGSIPDRFSAQQFSDYHSELNMSSLELGDSALYFCASSLGSLTGVGYTFGSGTRLTVV.

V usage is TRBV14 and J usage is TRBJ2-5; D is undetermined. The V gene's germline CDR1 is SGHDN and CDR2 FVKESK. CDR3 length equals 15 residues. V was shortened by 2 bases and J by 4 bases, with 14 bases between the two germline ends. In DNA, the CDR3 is TGTGCCAGCAGCCAAAATCTAGGCGTGGGAGAGACCCAGTACTTC. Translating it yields CASSQNLGVGETQYF.

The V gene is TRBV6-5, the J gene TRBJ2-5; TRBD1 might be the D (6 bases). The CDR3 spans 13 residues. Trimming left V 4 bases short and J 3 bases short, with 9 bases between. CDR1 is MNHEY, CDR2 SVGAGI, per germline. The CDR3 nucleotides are TGTGCCAGCAGTTCACCAGGGGAAGAGACCCAGTACTTC. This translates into CASSSPGEETQYF.

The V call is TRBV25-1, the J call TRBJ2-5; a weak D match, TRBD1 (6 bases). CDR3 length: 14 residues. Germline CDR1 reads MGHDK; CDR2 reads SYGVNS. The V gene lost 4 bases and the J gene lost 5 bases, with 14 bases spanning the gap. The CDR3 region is CASSGAGTIETQYF. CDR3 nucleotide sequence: TGTGCCAGCAGTGGGGCCGGGACAATTGAGACCCAGTACTTC.

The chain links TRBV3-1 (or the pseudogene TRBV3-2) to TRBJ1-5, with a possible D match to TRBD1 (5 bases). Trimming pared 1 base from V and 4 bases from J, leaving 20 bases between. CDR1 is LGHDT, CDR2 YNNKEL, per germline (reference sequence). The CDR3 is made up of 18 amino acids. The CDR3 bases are TGTGCCAGCAGCCAAGGGTCGGGTCCGGCAAGGGGAAATCAGCCCCAGCATTTT. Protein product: CASSQGSGPARGNQPQHF.

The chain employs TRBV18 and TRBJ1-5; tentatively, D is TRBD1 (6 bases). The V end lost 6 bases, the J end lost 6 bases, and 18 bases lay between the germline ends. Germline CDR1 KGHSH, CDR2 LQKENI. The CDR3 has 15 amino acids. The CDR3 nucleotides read TGTGCCAGCTCTGCGATCCAGGGGAAGGGTCAGCCCCAGCATTTT. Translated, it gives CASSAIQGKGQPQHF. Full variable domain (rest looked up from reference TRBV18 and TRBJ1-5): NAGVMQNPRHLVRRRGQEARLRCSPMKGHSHVYWYRQLPEEGLKFMVYLQKENIIDESGMPKERFSAEFPKEGPSILRIQQVVRGDSAAYFCASSAIQGKGQPQHFGDGTRLSIL.

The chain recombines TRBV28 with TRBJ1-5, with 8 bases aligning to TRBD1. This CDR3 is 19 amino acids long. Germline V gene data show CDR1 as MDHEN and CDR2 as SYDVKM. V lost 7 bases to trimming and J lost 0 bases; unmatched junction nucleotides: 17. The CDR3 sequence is CASKPPHRGESYSNQPQHF. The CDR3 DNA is TGTGCCAGCAAACCCCCTCACAGGGGGGAATCATATAGCAATCAGCCCCAGCATTTT.

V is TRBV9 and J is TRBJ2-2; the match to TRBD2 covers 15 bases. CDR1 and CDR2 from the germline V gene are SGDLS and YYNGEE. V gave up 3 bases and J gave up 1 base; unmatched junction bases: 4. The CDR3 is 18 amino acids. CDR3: CASSARTSGRGNTGELFF. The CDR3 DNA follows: TGTGCCAGCAGCGCGCGGACTAGCGGGAGGGGGAACACCGGGGAGCTGTTTTTT.

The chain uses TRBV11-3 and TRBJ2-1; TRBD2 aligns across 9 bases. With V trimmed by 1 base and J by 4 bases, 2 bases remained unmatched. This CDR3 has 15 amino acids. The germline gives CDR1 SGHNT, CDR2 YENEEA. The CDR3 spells CASSLVAGVYNEQFF. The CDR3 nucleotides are TGTGCCAGCAGCTTAGTAGCGGGAGTATACAATGAGCAGTTCTTC.

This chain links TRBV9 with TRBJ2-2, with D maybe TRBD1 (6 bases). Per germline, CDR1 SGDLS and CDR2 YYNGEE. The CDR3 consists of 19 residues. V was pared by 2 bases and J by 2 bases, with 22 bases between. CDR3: CASSVSPAPGTPNTGELFF. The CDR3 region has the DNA TGTGCCAGCAGCGTCAGCCCTGCCCCCGGGACACCTAACACCGGGGAGCTGTTTTTT. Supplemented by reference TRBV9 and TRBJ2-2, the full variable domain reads DSGVTQTPKHLITATGQRVTLRCSPRSGDLSVYWYQQSLDQGLQFLIQYYNGEERAKGNILERFSAQQFPDLHSELNLSSLELGDSALYFCASSVSPAPGTPNTGELFFGEGSRLTVL.

The CDR3 reads CASNPDSASYEQYF. The CDR3 nucleotides are TGTGCCAGCAACCCGGACTCTGCTTCCTACGAGCAGTACTTC. The chain joins TRBV9 to TRBJ2-7; the D gene is possibly TRBD2 (5 bases). Germline V gives CDR1 SGDLS, CDR2 YYNGEE. This CDR3 has 14 residues. Trimming removed 6 bases at V and 1 base at J, with 14 bases between.

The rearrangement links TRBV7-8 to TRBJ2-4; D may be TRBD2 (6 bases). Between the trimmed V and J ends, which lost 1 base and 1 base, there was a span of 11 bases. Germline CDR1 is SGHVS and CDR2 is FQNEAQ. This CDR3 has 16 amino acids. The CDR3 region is CASSLGLERAKNIQYF. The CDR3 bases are TGTGCCAGCAGCTTAGGACTAGAAAGGGCCAAAAACATTCAGTACTTC.

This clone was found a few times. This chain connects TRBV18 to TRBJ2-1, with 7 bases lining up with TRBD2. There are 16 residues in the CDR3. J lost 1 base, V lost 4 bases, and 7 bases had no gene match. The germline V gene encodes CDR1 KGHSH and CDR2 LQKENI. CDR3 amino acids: CASSRRGNSSYNEQFF. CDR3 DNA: TGTGCCAGCTCACGGCGGGGGAACTCTTCCTACAATGAGCAGTTCTTC. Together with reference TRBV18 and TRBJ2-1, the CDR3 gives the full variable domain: NAGVMQNPRHLVRRRGQEARLRCSPMKGHSHVYWYRQLPEEGLKFMVYLQKENIIDESGMPKERFSAEFPKEGPSILRIQQVVRGDSAAYFCASSRRGNSSYNEQFFGPGTRLTVL.

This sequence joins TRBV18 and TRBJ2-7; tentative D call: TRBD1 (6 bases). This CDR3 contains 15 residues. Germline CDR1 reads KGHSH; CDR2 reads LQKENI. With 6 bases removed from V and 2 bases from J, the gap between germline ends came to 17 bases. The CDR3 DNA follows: TGTGCCAGCTCCCTGGAATCCAGGGGACCCTACGAGCAGTACTTC. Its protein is CASSLESRGPYEQYF.